The sequence of this T cell receptor beta chain was determined in a study of blood T cells in healthy people across ages (dated by TCRdb to the mid-2010s). As for the study more broadly: Template switching captured roughly one uniquely barcoded TCR beta cDNA molecule per two T cells in model experiments. Age-related changes in TCR beta repertoire diversity were measured in the study by deep sequencing normalized with unique cDNA molecular identifiers. The donors were divided into four age groups: young (average around 17 years), middle-aged (about 40), aged (around 59) and long-lived (around 87). Donors of different ages were randomly distributed across sequencing lanes to avoid experimental bias. For two donors (one aged 18 to 29 and one aged 80 or older), the study analyzed two additional independent replicas of 1 million unique cDNA reads from the same blood draw.

Preparation of the library involved 5' RACE. Sequencing instrument: Illumina HiSeq 2500. A second roughly 7 to 11 cycle PCR used a sample-barcoded 5' primer and a J-beta primer mix. Each TCR beta cDNA molecule received a unique molecular identifier from a template-switch 5' adaptor carrying 12 random nucleotides. Each sample yielded at least 2.5 million CDR3-containing paired-end reads. First-strand cDNA synthesis was performed from all RNA using the Mint cDNA synthesis kit, with priming by a TRBC-specific oligonucleotide. After uracil-DNA glycosylase treatment, a first 18-cycle PCR used universal primers M1SS and BC2_uni_R on all cDNA. The authors' analysis ran thus. For normalization, 1 million high-quality reads, each with a distinct molecular identifier, were randomly selected from each sample. Reads sharing molecular identifiers were discarded rather than binned into consensus sequences. MiTCR, run with a Q25 quality threshold and the strictest error-elimination algorithm, handled CDR3 identification, clonotype clustering and error correction. A nonparametric unseen species model using Euler transformation provided a lower-bound estimate of total TCR beta diversity. Through fastp at Q25 and MiXCR, TCRdb rebuilt clones from the public reads, retaining in-frame beta chains. Merged by CDR3 protein, the rows form single entries marked with the most common genes and DNA. The V and J calls and clone size come from TCRdb's table, not from the authors' own analysis. This sample holds approximately 1,000,000 distinct CDR3 sequences; roughly two fifths were observed only once. The biggest ten clones account for around 13% of the sample.

The donors were a few dozen Caucasian individuals from Russia, aged 6 to 90 years, who were systemically healthy. Each donor gave approximately 9.3 milliliters of peripheral blood, collected into EDTA-treated Vacutainer tubes. PBMCs were isolated by Ficoll-Paque density-gradient centrifugation, with at least 6 million obtained per sample. Total RNA was extracted from PBMCs with Trizol reagent, with at least 6 micrograms obtained per sample. Naive CD45RAhigh/CD27high T cell percentages were measured by flow cytometry on a PBMC aliquot from every donor. The CDR3 contains 13 residues, cysteine and phenylalanine counted. Only the CDR3 DNA is retained, 39 bases long and in frame from the first base. V loses 2 bases of germline sequence and J loses 8 bases, and the interval between the two ends is 11 bases. CDR1 and CDR2 (SGDLS, YYNGEE) derive from the germline V gene. About this clonotype: No cognate antigen has been identified for it. No much larger clone is present one base from it, and per-base qualities are unavailable.

On the study overall, not on this receptor specifically: Because profiling used bulk unsorted PBMCs, naive and antigen-experienced compartments could not be compared conclusively. The CMV infection status of donors was not known, potentially confounding age-related changes in expanded clonotypes. Compared with the aged group, the long-lived group had more naive CD4+ T cells, fewer expanded clones and increased TCR diversity, a pattern suggesting age selection. Observed TCR beta diversity correlated strongly with the percentage of naive T cells measured by flow cytometry. Total diversity estimates from one million sequenced T cells were considered lower bounds and underestimates. Observed TCR beta diversity per million T cells fell roughly linearly with age, and a significant reduction was already apparent by age around 39.

Sample: blood. This receptor was taken from a man between 18 and 35 years old in good health. The chain is made from TRBV9 and TRBJ2-1; the D gene cannot be resolved reliably. The bases read TGTGCCAGCAGCGTTGGGCTCGGCGATGAGCAGTTCTTC. It specifies CASSVGLGDEQFF.